Included here is one T cell receptor (beta chain) sequence, with context. The antigen is undetermined. Each donor was nominally healthy when sampled (though unrecorded immune exposures were likely). The data are from a study of cytomegalovirus exposure and HLA in healthy donors. PCR was performed using 60 Vbeta and 13 Jbeta primers. The method was immunoSEQ multiplex PCR; TCRdb's version includes in-frame clones alone and lacks a portion of them. The top ten hold 1% of the sample, which has approximately 170,000 clones, less than 85% seen once. Findings and caveats of the study: As a later analysis revealed, the rate of TCR association differed by HLA locus, with DRB1 most and HLA-C fewest. A later analysis linked a missense variant in DCLRE1C to the trimming of TCR beta V and J genes. Available immune exposure information covered CMV serostatus only.

The germline V gene encodes CDR1 SNHLY and CDR2 FYNNEI. J lost 4 bases, V lost 8 bases, and 12 bases had no gene match. The CDR3 covers 16 residues. This sequence joins TRBV2 and TRBJ2-3; 10 bases fit TRBD2. The source of this sequence is a boy under 10 years old in good health and CMV-seronegative. Sequenced input: PBMCs. The CDR3: CASAPASGGASDTQYF. CDR3 in DNA: TGTGCCAGCGCCCCGGCCAGCGGGGGGGCATCAGATACGCAGTATTTT.